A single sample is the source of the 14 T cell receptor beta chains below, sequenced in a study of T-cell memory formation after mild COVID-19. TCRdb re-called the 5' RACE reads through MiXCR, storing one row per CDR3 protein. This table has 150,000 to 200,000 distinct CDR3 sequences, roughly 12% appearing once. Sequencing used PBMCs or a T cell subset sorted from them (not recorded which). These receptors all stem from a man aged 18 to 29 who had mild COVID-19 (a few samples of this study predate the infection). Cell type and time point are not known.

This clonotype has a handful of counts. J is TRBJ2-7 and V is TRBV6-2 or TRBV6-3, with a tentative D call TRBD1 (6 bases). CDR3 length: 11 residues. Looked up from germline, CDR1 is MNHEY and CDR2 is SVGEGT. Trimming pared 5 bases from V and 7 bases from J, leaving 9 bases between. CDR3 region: CASSNTGEQYF. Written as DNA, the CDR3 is TGTGCCAGCAGTAACACAGGGGAGCAGTACTTC.

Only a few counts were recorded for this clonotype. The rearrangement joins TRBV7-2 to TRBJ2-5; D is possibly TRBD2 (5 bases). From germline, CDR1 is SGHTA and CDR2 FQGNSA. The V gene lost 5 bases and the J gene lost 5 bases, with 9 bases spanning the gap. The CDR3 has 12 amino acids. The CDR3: CASSNSVETQYF. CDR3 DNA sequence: TGTGCCAGCAGCAATAGCGTGGAGACCCAGTACTTC.

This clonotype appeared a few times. The CDR3 DNA is TGTGCCAGCAGCTTAGCTGGACAGGCACCGGCGGGCTACACCTTC. Translated: CASSLAGQAPAGYTF. V is TRBV7-2 and J is TRBJ1-2; 7 nucleotides line up with TRBD1. CDR3 size: 15 residues. The V gene's germline CDR1 is SGHTA and CDR2 FQGNSA. V lost 0 bases and J lost 8; bases outside the gene matches: 9.

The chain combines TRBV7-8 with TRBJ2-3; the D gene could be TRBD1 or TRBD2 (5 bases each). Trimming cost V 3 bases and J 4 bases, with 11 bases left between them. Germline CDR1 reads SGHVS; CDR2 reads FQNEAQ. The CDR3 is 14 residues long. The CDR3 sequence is CASSFRERADTQYF. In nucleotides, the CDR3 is TGTGCCAGCAGCTTCAGGGAGAGGGCAGATACGCAGTATTTT.

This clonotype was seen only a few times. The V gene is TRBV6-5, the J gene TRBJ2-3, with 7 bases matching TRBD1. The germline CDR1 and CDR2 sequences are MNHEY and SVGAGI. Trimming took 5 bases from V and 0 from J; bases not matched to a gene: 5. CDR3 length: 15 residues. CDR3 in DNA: TGTGCCAGCAGTATCCAGGGACAGAGCACAGATACGCAGTATTTT. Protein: CASSIQGQSTDTQYF.

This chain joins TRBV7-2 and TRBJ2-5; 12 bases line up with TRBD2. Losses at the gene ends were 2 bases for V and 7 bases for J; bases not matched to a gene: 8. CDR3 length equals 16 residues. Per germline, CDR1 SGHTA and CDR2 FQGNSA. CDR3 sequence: CASSLLPSGGAGTQYF. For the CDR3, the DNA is TGTGCCAGCAGCTTACTCCCTAGCGGGGGGGCGGGGACCCAGTACTTC.

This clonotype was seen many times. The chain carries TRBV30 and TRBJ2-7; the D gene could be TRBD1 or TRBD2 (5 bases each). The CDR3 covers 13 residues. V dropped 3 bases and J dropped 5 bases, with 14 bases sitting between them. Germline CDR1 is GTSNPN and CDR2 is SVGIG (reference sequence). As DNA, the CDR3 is TGTGCCTGGAGACAGCCTGGGGGAGACGAGCAGTACTTC. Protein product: CAWRQPGGDEQYF.

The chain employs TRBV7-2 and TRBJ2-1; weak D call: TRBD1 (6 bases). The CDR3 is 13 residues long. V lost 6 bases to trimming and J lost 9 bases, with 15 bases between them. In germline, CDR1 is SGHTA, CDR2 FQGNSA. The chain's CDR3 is CASSRGQFTEQFF. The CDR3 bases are TGTGCCAGCAGTCGCGGACAGTTTACTGAGCAGTTCTTC.

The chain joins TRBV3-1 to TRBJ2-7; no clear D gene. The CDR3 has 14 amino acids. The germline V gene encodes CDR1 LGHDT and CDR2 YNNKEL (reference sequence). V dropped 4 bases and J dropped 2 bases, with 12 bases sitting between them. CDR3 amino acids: CASSRTTRTYEQYF. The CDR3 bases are TGTGCCAGCAGCCGAACGACACGGACCTACGAGCAGTACTTC.

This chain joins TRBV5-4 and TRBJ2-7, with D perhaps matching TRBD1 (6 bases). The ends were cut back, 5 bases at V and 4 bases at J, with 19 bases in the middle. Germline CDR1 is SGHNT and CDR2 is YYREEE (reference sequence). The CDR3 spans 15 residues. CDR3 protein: CASRGTLRGKYEQYF. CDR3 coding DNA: TGTGCCAGCAGGGGGACACTGAGGGGGAAATACGAGCAGTACTTC.

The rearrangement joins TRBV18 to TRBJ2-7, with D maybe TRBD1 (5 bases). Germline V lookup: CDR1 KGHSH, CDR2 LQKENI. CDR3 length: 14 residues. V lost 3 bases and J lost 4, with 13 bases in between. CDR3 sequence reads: CASSPAQEFYEQYF. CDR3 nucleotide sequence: TGTGCCAGCTCACCGGCACAGGAGTTTTACGAGCAGTACTTC.

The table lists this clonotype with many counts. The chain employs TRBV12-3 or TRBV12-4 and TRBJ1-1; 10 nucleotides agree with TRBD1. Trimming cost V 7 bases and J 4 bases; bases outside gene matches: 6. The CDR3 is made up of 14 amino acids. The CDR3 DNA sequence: TGTGCCAGCACTTTGGGGGACAGGGGCACTGAAGCTTTCTTT. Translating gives CASTLGDRGTEAFF.

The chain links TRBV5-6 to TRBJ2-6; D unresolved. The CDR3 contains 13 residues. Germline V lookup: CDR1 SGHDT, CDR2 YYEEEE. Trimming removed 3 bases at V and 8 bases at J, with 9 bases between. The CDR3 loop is CASSSRGTNVLTF. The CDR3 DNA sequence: TGTGCCAGCAGCTCCCGTGGAACCAACGTCCTGACTTTC.

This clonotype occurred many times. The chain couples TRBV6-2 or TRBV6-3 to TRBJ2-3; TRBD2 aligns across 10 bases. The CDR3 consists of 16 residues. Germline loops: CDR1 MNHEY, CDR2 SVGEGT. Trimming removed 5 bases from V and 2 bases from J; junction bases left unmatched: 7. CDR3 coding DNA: TGTGCCAGCAGTCCCGGGACTAGCGTCGTCACAGATACGCAGTATTTT. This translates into CASSPGTSVVTDTQYF.